Shown below are 25 T cell receptor beta chains from a single sample sequenced in a study of blood T cell repertoires in COVID-19. Assay: immunoSEQ multiplex PCR; the TCRdb copy retains only in-frame clones and omits some. Among about 46,000 clones listed, roughly nine tenths were seen once. Sequenced material: PBMCs or T cells enriched from blood (not recorded which). Every receptor here comes from a woman in her forties or fifties who had recovered from COVID-19.

This clone was observed a handful of times. CDR3: CASTNLRGELFF. The CDR3 DNA reads TGTGCCAGCACCAATTTGAGAGGGGAGCTGTTTTTT. The V and J genes are TRBV6-6 and TRBJ2-2; no reliable D call. This CDR3 region has 12 residues. The germline gives CDR1 MNHNY, CDR2 SVGAGI (reference sequence). Trimming took 7 bases from V and 8 from J, leaving 11 bases between them.

The chain uses TRBV20-1 and TRBJ1-6; D is possibly TRBD1 (6 bases). Germline CDR1 and CDR2: DFQATT and SNEGSKA (reference sequence). Trimming stripped 3 bases from V and 7 bases from J, with 16 bases between. This CDR3 contains 15 residues. The CDR3 loop is CSASIAGAANSPLHF. In DNA form, the CDR3 reads TGCAGTGCTAGTATCGCGGGGGCGGCGAATTCACCCCTCCACTTT.

V and J are TRBV28 and TRBJ1-2; the match to TRBD1 covers 11 bases. The CDR3 consists of 14 residues. Germline V lookup: CDR1 MDHEN, CDR2 SYDVKM. V was pared by 4 bases and J by 9 bases, with 7 bases of the junction left unmatched. The CDR3 is CASSWTGGSFSYTF. The DNA for the CDR3 is TGTGCCAGCAGTTGGACAGGGGGCAGTTTTAGCTACACCTTC.

The rearrangement uses TRBV9 and TRBJ2-1; D possibly corresponds to TRBD1 (6 bases). The ends were cut back, 0 bases at V and 7 bases at J, with 26 bases in the middle. CDR1 SGDLS and CDR2 YYNGEE come from the germline V gene. The CDR3 consists of 19 residues. The CDR3 region has the DNA TGTGCCAGCAGCGTAGATCTGGGGACGGGGTGGGGAGACAGGAATGAGCAGTTCTTC. Translating gives CASSVDLGTGWGDRNEQFF.

The chain combines TRBV16 with TRBJ1-1; tentative D call: TRBD1 (6 bases). Germline values: CDR1 KGHSY, CDR2 FQNENV. V lost 8 bases, J lost 5 bases, and 12 bases lay in between. The CDR3 runs 12 residues. As DNA, the CDR3 is TGTGCCAGCGAGAGAGGGGGAACTGAAGCTTTCTTT. Translating it yields CASERGGTEAFF. The full variable domain, in which reference TRBV16 and TRBJ1-1 provide the parts outside the CDR3, is GEEVAQTPKHLVRGEGQKAKLYCAPIKGHSYVFWYQQVLKNEFKFLISFQNENVFDETGMPKERFSAKCLPNSPCSLEIQATKLEDSAVYFCASERGGTEAFFGQGTRLTVV.

This chain links TRBV28 with TRBJ1-3, with 8 nucleotides matching TRBD1. Germline V gene data show CDR1 as MDHEN and CDR2 as SYDVKM. The CDR3 consists of 14 residues. J gave up 8 bases and V 7 bases, and 10 bases lay outside the gene matches. The CDR3 loop reads CASTKMTGVDTIYF. The CDR3 nucleotides are TGTGCCAGCACCAAAATGACAGGGGTCGACACCATATATTTT.

In its sample, this clone was seen once. The rearrangement links TRBV4-1 to TRBJ2-5, with D perhaps TRBD1 (5 bases). Germline CDR1 MGHRA, CDR2 YSYEKL. The length of the CDR3 is 15 residues. V was pared by 0 bases and J by 4 bases, with 12 bases between. The chain's CDR3 is CASSQDPAGPETQYF. CDR3 bases: TGCGCCAGCAGCCAAGATCCTGCAGGGCCAGAGACCCAGTACTTC.

The J gene is TRBJ2-5, the V gene TRBV11-2; 8 bases are a match to TRBD1. Trimming took 1 base from V and 5 from J; bases not matched to a gene: 9. Per germline, CDR1 SGHAT and CDR2 FQNNGV. The CDR3 contains 16 residues. DNA for the CDR3: TGTGCCAGCAGCTTAGGTTCAAGCGGACAGGGCGAGACCCAGTACTTC. Encoded protein: CASSLGSSGQGETQYF.

The CDR3 DNA sequence: TGTGCCAGCAGTGGAAGACAGCTTTTTGACTATGGCTACACCTTC. Its translation is CASSGRQLFDYGYTF. This rearrangement joins TRBV6-2 or TRBV6-3 to TRBJ1-2, with a tentative D call TRBD1 (5 bases). Deletions cut 5 bases from V and 3 bases from J, with 16 bases between. Germline V lookup: CDR1 MNHEY, CDR2 SVGEGT. This CDR3 is 15 amino acids long.

The genes are TRBV2 and TRBJ2-7, with 8 positions matching TRBD1. CDR1 and CDR2 from the germline V gene are SNHLY and FYNNEI. The CDR3 has 14 residues. Germline trimming cut 6 bases from V and 0 bases from J; bases unmatched to any gene: 4. The CDR3 DNA reads as TGTGCCAGCAGATACAGGGGGAGCTCCTACGAGCAGTACTTC. Its protein product is CASRYRGSSYEQYF.

The V call is TRBV28, the J call TRBJ1-2, with 7 bases identical to TRBD1. Germline loops: CDR1 MDHEN, CDR2 SYDVKM. The trim removed 7 bases at V and 4 bases at J, leaving 6 bases unmatched. The CDR3 sequence is 13 residues long. The CDR3 reads CASTGTALYGYTF. The CDR3, as DNA: TGTGCCAGCACCGGGACAGCCCTCTATGGCTACACCTTC.

This clone showed up just a few times. The chain joins TRBV27 to TRBJ1-1; the D is unclear. This CDR3 has 13 amino acids. The germline V gene encodes CDR1 MNHEY and CDR2 SMNVEV (reference sequence). V lost 3 bases and J 1 base, leaving 6 bases between the germline ends. In nucleotides, the CDR3 is TGTGCCAGCAGTTTCAACTGGAACACTGAAGCTTTCTTT. Amino acids: CASSFNWNTEAFF.

The chain links TRBV30 to TRBJ1-4, with D possibly TRBD1 on 6 matching bases. Trimming pared 3 bases from V and 8 bases from J, leaving 16 bases between. The CDR3 sequence is 14 residues long. CDR1 and CDR2 from the germline V gene are GTSNPN and SVGIG (reference sequence). The CDR3 region has the DNA TGTGCCTGGAGGACCCAAGGGGGATTAGAAAAACTGTTTTTT. Translating gives CAWRTQGGLEKLFF.

The gene calls are TRBV2 and TRBJ1-1, with D hard to call. The V gene lost 6 bases and the J gene lost 5 bases, with 4 bases spanning the gap. Germline loops: CDR1 SNHLY, CDR2 FYNNEI. The CDR3 has 10 residues. The CDR3 protein is CASRETEAFF. The CDR3 DNA is TGTGCCAGCAGGGAGACTGAAGCTTTCTTT.

V usage is TRBV28 and J usage is TRBJ2-7; the match to TRBD1 covers 10 bases. V trimming: 5 bases; J trimming: 7 bases; junction bases outside the gene matches: 8. CDR1 MDHEN and CDR2 SYDVKM come from the germline V gene. There are 14 residues in the CDR3. The CDR3 loop reads CASSTTGGSFEQYF. The CDR3 region has the DNA TGTGCCAGCAGTACGACAGGGGGCAGTTTTGAGCAGTACTTC.

The chain uses TRBV12-3 or TRBV12-4 and TRBJ1-1; D possibly corresponds to TRBD1 (6 bases). The CDR3 has 12 residues. Trimming took 9 bases from V and 4 from J, leaving 12 bases between them. The CDR3 loop reads CASQGPSTEAFF. The CDR3 DNA reads TGTGCCAGTCAGGGGCCGAGCACTGAAGCTTTCTTT.

The chain is built from TRBV7-8 and TRBJ2-2, with D hard to call. This CDR3 is 12 amino acids long. Per germline, CDR1 SGHVS and CDR2 FQNEAQ. Trimming removed 5 bases at V and 6 bases at J, with 7 bases between. DNA for the CDR3: TGTGCCAGCAGCCCCCAGTCCGGGGAGCTGTTTTTT. It is translated as CASSPQSGELFF.

This chain links TRBV2 with TRBJ1-2; no firm D call. V was trimmed by 7 bases and J by 4 bases, leaving 16 bases between them. The germline CDR1 and CDR2 sequences are SNHLY and FYNNEI. This CDR3 region has 14 residues. The CDR3 nucleotides read TGTGCCAGCATCCTAACCGGGAGCCGCTATGGCTACACCTTC. Translated, it gives CASILTGSRYGYTF.

The genes are TRBV6-1 and TRBJ2-5, with a weak D call TRBD1 (5 bases). In germline, CDR1 is MNHNS, CDR2 SASEGT. CDR3 size: 14 residues. The V gene lost 3 bases and the J gene lost 2 bases, with 10 bases spanning the gap. The CDR3 coding sequence is TGTGCCAGCAGTGAGTCGACAGTACAAGAGACCCAGTACTTC. Amino acids: CASSESTVQETQYF.

This chain uses TRBV18 with TRBJ1-5; 11 nucleotides agree with TRBD1. The CDR3 loop spans 16 amino acids. From germline, CDR1 is KGHSH and CDR2 LQKENI. J lost 2 bases, V lost 6 bases, and 6 bases had no gene match. In DNA form, the CDR3 reads TGTGCCAGCTCCGGGACAGGGGGGTTCGGCAATCAGCCCCAGCATTTT. This encodes CASSGTGGFGNQPQHF. The full variable domain, rest sourced from reference TRBV18 and TRBJ1-5, is NAGVMQNPRHLVRRRGQEARLRCSPMKGHSHVYWYRQLPEEGLKFMVYLQKENIIDESGMPKERFSAEFPKEGPSILRIQQVVRGDSAAYFCASSGTGGFGNQPQHFGDGTRLSIL.

This chain joins TRBV7-2 and TRBJ2-1, with 14 nucleotides matching TRBD2. The V gene's germline CDR1 is SGHTA and CDR2 FQGNSA. Unmatched junction bases numbered 7, after V lost 5 bases and J lost 4 bases. This CDR3 has 17 residues. This CDR3 is CASSGPGLAGAYNEQFF. In DNA form, the CDR3 reads TGTGCCAGCAGCGGGCCGGGACTAGCGGGGGCTTACAATGAGCAGTTCTTC.

V usage is TRBV30 and J usage is TRBJ1-5; D gene uncertain. Germline CDR1 and CDR2: GTSNPN and SVGIG (reference sequence). V was shortened by 5 bases and J by 5 bases, with 13 bases between the two germline ends. The CDR3 spans 13 residues. The CDR3: CAWGPSGDQPQHF. Here the CDR3 DNA reads TGTGCCTGGGGACCTTCGGGAGATCAGCCCCAGCATTTT.

This rearrangement joins TRBV5-1 to TRBJ2-1; 9 bases fit TRBD1. CDR3 length equals 17 residues. Germline CDR1 and CDR2: SGHRS and YFSETQ. After removal of 2 bases from V and 7 bases from J, the junction contained 13 bases not matched to a gene. The CDR3 DNA sequence: TGCGCCAGCAGCTTAAGTGGGGGGACAGGGTACGTAAATGAGCAGTTCTTC. Translation gives CASSLSGGTGYVNEQFF.

The chain couples TRBV7-9 to TRBJ1-5; possible D gene TRBD1, 5 bases. V lost 0 bases and J 3 bases, leaving 6 bases between the germline ends. Germline assignment: CDR1 SEHNR and CDR2 FQNEAQ (reference sequence). This CDR3 has 14 amino acids. CDR3 loop: CASSLAGDNQPQHF. The CDR3 bases are TGTGCCAGCAGCTTAGCAGGGGACAATCAGCCCCAGCATTTT.

The chain employs TRBV7-2 and TRBJ2-5; D is perhaps TRBD2 (7 bases). CDR3 length equals 14 residues. The V gene's germline CDR1 is SGHTA and CDR2 FQGNSA. Trimming removed 2 bases from V and 4 bases from J, with 11 bases in between. The CDR3 DNA reads as TGTGCCAGCAGCTTATCGGGGGGCGTAGAGACCCAGTACTTC. Protein sequence: CASSLSGGVETQYF. The variable domain in full, completed from reference TRBV7-2 and TRBJ2-5, reads GAGVSQSPSNKVTEKGKDVELRCDPISGHTALYWYRQSLGQGLEFLIYFQGNSAPDKSGLPSDRFSAERTGGSVSTLTIQRTQQEDSAVYLCASSLSGGVETQYFGPGTRLLVL.